This T cell receptor (beta chain) comes out of a study of cytomegalovirus exposure and HLA in healthy donors. General study findings and limits: The study had only CMV serostatus as immune exposure information. The productive fraction for most TCR beta V segments was about 90% or about 30% in an earlier analysis. Published work reported that the classifier diagnosed cytomegalovirus status with high specificity and sensitivity. One variant, a missense change in DCLRE1C, was linked in a later analysis to TCR beta V- and J-gene trimming.

The PCR had 60 Vbeta and 13 Jbeta primers. Sequencing used immunoSEQ multiplex PCR; TCRdb keeps in-frame clones, though not all of them. This sample carries about 130,000 clones, about 80% of them seen once, and the ten largest clones take approximately 5%. The table lists this clone with a count of one. Antigen: not known. Germline-derived CDR1 and CDR2 are LNHDA and SQIVND (reference sequence). The CDR3 is 13 amino acids. Trimming at V came to 6 bases and at J to 1 base, leaving 3 bases not matched to a gene. Sequencing input: PBMCs. The sequence derives from a young man in good health and CMV-seronegative. This sequence joins TRBV19 and TRBJ2-7; 7 bases map to TRBD1. The CDR3 loop reads CASSRTGSYEQYF. DNA for the CDR3: TGTGCCAGTAGCCGGACAGGATCCTACGAGCAGTACTTC.